This entry describes one T cell receptor beta chain. The antigen is not known. Sequencing was performed with immunoSEQ multiplex PCR; in TCRdb, only in-frame clones are kept and a portion is missing. The table lists 65,000 to 95,000 clones, 80% to 90% of them singletons. The data stem from a study of OX40 agonist ivuxolimab in advanced cancers. Study-level information: Clinicians treated patients with ivuxolimab, an agonistic anti-OX40 (CD134) antibody. Partial response was recorded in three patients: one hepatocellular carcinoma and two cutaneous melanoma cases.

Study-level findings and limits: People who partly responded at 0.1-3.0 mg/kg had some of the least clonal expansion seen. Some nonresponders likewise displayed low normalized T-cell clonal expansion.

CDR3 size: 12 residues. The germline V gene encodes CDR1 SGHRS and CDR2 YFSETQ. This receptor was obtained from an adult with an advanced solid tumor such as melanoma, head and neck, liver or kidney cancer. This rearrangement joins TRBV5-1 to TRBJ2-5; D is undetermined. Near its end, the DNA agrees better with TRBJ2-7, so the J call may be wrong. This sample comprised CD4+ or CD8+ T cells sorted from blood, obtained in a trial of the OX40 agonist ivuxolimab. The CDR3 coding sequence is TGCGCCAGCAGCCAGAGCTCCTACGAGCAGTACTTC. This gives the protein CASSQSSYEQYF.